These 25 T cell receptor beta chains were all obtained from the same sample, sequenced in a study of blood T cell repertoires in COVID-19. Profiled with immunoSEQ multiplex PCR; TCRdb holds only in-frame clones, not every one. Found here are fewer than 250,000 clones, about 85% of them singletons; the top ten hold around 19%. Sequencing was carried out using peripheral blood. The receptors derive from a human donor in a cohort sampled during active COVID-19.

The chain links TRBV4-1 to TRBJ1-1, with 9 bases lining up with TRBD1. The CDR3 consists of 13 residues. V lost 4 bases and J lost 6; bases outside the gene matches: 3. In germline, CDR1 is MGHRA, CDR2 YSYEKL. The CDR3 sequence is CASSPWDRAEAFF. Here the CDR3 DNA reads TGCGCCAGCAGCCCCTGGGACAGGGCTGAAGCTTTCTTT.

The chain uses TRBV7-9 and TRBJ1-1; D gene unclear. Germline CDR1 is SEHNR and CDR2 is FQNEAQ (reference sequence). Trimming stripped 9 bases from V and 2 bases from J, with 13 bases between. This CDR3 has 13 residues. The CDR3, as DNA: TGTGCCAGGGGCGAATTGGCAAACACTGAAGCTTTCTTT. Translation: CARGELANTEAFF.

This clone was detected a few times. This chain connects TRBV7-6 to TRBJ1-4; TRBD1 matches 7 bases. V lost 5 bases to trimming and J lost 0 bases; unmatched junction nucleotides: 12. In germline, CDR1 is SGHVS, CDR2 FNYEAQ. There are 18 residues in the CDR3. CDR3 in amino acids: CASSLGAGQAATNEKLFF. In nucleotides, the CDR3 is TGTGCCAGCAGCCTAGGAGCAGGACAGGCCGCAACTAATGAAAAACTGTTTTTT. Complete variable domain (other parts from reference TRBV7-6 and TRBJ1-4): GAGVSQSPRYKVTKRGQDVALRCDPISGHVSLYWYRQALGQGPEFLTYFNYEAQQDKSGLPNDRFSAERPEGSISTLTIQRTEQRDSAMYRCASSLGAGQAATNEKLFFGSGTQLSVL.

The chain uses TRBV4-2 and TRBJ1-1; 8 nucleotides line up with TRBD1. V lost 5 bases and J lost 4; bases outside the gene matches: 6. Germline CDR1 LGHNA, CDR2 YNFKEQ. The length of the CDR3 is 14 residues. Here the CDR3 reads CASSSRTGFTEAFF. The CDR3 DNA is TGTGCCAGCAGCTCCAGGACAGGGTTCACTGAAGCTTTCTTT.

This chain links TRBV5-1 with TRBJ1-6; 9 bases map to TRBD1. The V and J ends lost 4 bases and 9 bases, in that order; junction bases with no gene match: 8. CDR1 and CDR2 (germline): SGHRS, YFSETQ. The CDR3 length is 15 residues. In DNA, the CDR3 is TGCGCCAGCAGCCCCAAGGGACAGGGTGGTTCACCCCTCCACTTT. Encoded protein: CASSPKGQGGSPLHF. Supplemented by reference TRBV5-1 and TRBJ1-6, the full variable domain reads KAGVTQTPRYLIKTRGQQVTLSCSPISGHRSVSWYQQTPGQGLQFLFEYFSETQRNKGNFPGRFSGRQFSNSRSEMNVSTLELGDSALYLCASSPKGQGGSPLHFGNGTRLTVT.

Of note for this clone: Other nucleotide sequences in the sample specify the same CDR3. The chain combines TRBV18 with TRBJ2-3; D not resolved. The CDR3 runs to 11 residues. Trimming took off 5 bases at V and 4 bases at J, with 4 bases between the two ends. Per the germline V gene, CDR1 is KGHSH and CDR2 is LQKENI. CDR3 nucleotide sequence: TGTGCCAGCTCAGTAGCAGATACGCAGTATTTT. Translated, it gives CASSVADTQYF.

The genes are TRBV24-1 and TRBJ2-3; TRBD2 aligns across 8 bases. Per the germline V gene, CDR1 is KGHDR and CDR2 is SFDVKD. The J segment lost 4 bases and the V segment lost 6 bases, leaving 11 bases of the junction unmatched. The CDR3 extends over 16 amino acids. CDR3 residues: CATSFGGGSQADTQYF. The CDR3 coding sequence is TGTGCCACCAGTTTCGGCGGGGGGAGTCAGGCAGATACGCAGTATTTT.

The rearrangement uses TRBV10-3 and TRBJ2-3, with D possibly being TRBD1 (6 bases). Trimming took 6 bases from V and 2 from J, leaving 9 bases between them. CDR1 and CDR2 (germline): ENHRY, SYGVKD. The CDR3 extends over 13 amino acids. CDR3 loop: CAIRGAPTDTQYF. CDR3 bases: TGTGCCATCAGGGGGGCCCCCACAGATACGCAGTATTTT.

This chain connects TRBV18 to TRBJ2-1; 7 bases are shared with TRBD1. In germline, CDR1 is KGHSH, CDR2 LQKENI. This CDR3 has 13 amino acids. V lost 2 bases to trimming and J lost 7 bases; unmatched junction nucleotides: 2. Written as DNA, the CDR3 is TGTGCCAGCTCACCAGGGACAGAAAATGAGCAGTTCTTC. Translating gives CASSPGTENEQFF.

This chain joins TRBV9 and TRBJ2-1; TRBD1 matches at 7 bases. Germline trimming cut 4 bases from V and 6 bases from J; bases unmatched to any gene: 7. The CDR3 has 14 residues. Germline values: CDR1 SGDLS, CDR2 YYNGEE. Here the CDR3 reads CASSQTGQFNEQFF. The CDR3 nucleotides are TGTGCCAGCAGCCAGACGGGACAGTTCAATGAGCAGTTCTTC.

V gene TRBV2 combines with J gene TRBJ2-5; 8 bases agree with TRBD2. CDR1 and CDR2 (germline): SNHLY, FYNNEI. The length of the CDR3 is 15 residues. The trim removed 4 bases at V and 0 bases at J, leaving 4 bases unmatched. The CDR3 DNA sequence: TGTGCCAGCAGTGCCGGGGGGGGGTACCAAGAGACCCAGTACTTC. It specifies CASSAGGGYQETQYF.

J is TRBJ2-1 and V is TRBV10-1, with TRBD1 identical over 7 bases. Germline CDR1 is WNHNN and CDR2 is SYGVQD (reference sequence). This CDR3 region has 15 residues. V was clipped by 4 bases and J by 5 bases; unmatched bases: 8. The CDR3 DNA follows: TGCGCCAGCAGTGTTCCGGGACAGATAGACAATGAGCAGTTCTTC. Translation: CASSVPGQIDNEQFF.

This clone was recorded once. The gene calls are TRBV7-6 and TRBJ2-3; tentative D call: TRBD1 (5 bases). V lost 1 base, J lost 5 bases, and 13 bases lay in between. Germline V lookup: CDR1 SGHVS, CDR2 FNYEAQ. The CDR3 spans 15 residues. CDR3 residues: CASSLGSPGQDTQYF. The CDR3 DNA reads as TGTGCCAGCAGCTTAGGTTCACCAGGGCAAGATACGCAGTATTTT.

The J gene is TRBJ2-5, the V gene TRBV11-2; the match to TRBD2 covers 7 bases. CDR1 is SGHAT, CDR2 FQNNGV, per germline. The CDR3 contains 15 residues. V trimming: 5 bases; J trimming: 3 bases; junction bases outside the gene matches: 9. DNA for the CDR3: TGTGCCAGCAGCCCCCTTGGGGGGGTTAAAGAGACCCAGTACTTC. This codes for CASSPLGGVKETQYF.

The chain joins TRBV7-9 to TRBJ2-7; tentative D call: TRBD1 (6 bases). This CDR3 has 13 residues. From germline, CDR1 is SEHNR and CDR2 FQNEAQ (reference sequence). The germline V and J ends were trimmed by 2 bases and 5 bases, with 10 bases remaining between them. The CDR3 sequence: CASSLQGTNEQYV. The CDR3 DNA sequence: TGTGCCAGCAGCTTACAGGGGACCAACGAGCAGTACGTC.

This rearrangement joins TRBV10-3 to TRBJ1-1; no firm D call. Germline lookup yields CDR1 ENHRY and CDR2 SYGVKD. Trimming took 4 bases from V and 2 from J, leaving 8 bases between them. This CDR3 comprises 13 residues. The CDR3 sequence: CAISVQVNTEAFF. The CDR3 bases are TGTGCCATCAGTGTCCAGGTTAACACTGAAGCTTTCTTT.

The rearrangement joins TRBV6-5 to TRBJ2-7; the match to TRBD1 covers 9 bases. This CDR3 region has 13 residues. V gave up 7 bases and J gave up 3 bases; unmatched junction bases: 4. Per germline, CDR1 MNHEY and CDR2 SVGAGI. The CDR3 reads CASIPGQGYEQYF. The CDR3 DNA is TGTGCCAGCATCCCGGGACAGGGCTACGAGCAGTACTTC.

The chain employs TRBV6-1 and TRBJ2-2; D uncertain. This CDR3 has 13 residues. Germline lookup yields CDR1 MNHNS and CDR2 SASEGT. Trimming shortened V by 3 bases and J by 4 bases, and 6 bases separated the two germline ends. CDR3 nucleotides: TGTGCCAGCAGTGAGACGGGCACCGGGGAGCTGTTTTTT. This codes for CASSETGTGELFF.

This clone was observed a handful of times. The same CDR3 is also encoded by other DNA sequences in this sample. The chain is built from TRBV9 and TRBJ2-3, with 8 bases fitting TRBD2. Losses at the gene ends were 0 bases for V and 4 bases for J; bases not matched to a gene: 4. CDR3 length equals 15 residues. CDR1 SGDLS and CDR2 YYNGEE come from the germline V gene. This CDR3 is CASSVAGGPPDTQYF. The CDR3 nucleotides read TGTGCCAGCAGCGTAGCGGGGGGGCCCCCAGATACGCAGTATTTT.

The genes are TRBV6-5 and TRBJ1-1; 7 nucleotides match TRBD1. The CDR3 is made up of 15 amino acids. With V trimmed by 4 bases and J by 4 bases, 9 bases remained unmatched. From germline, CDR1 is MNHEY and CDR2 SVGAGI. Written as DNA, the CDR3 is TGTGCCAGCAGTTCCCACAGGGGACTCCCCACTGAAGCTTTCTTT. Protein product: CASSSHRGLPTEAFF.

The chain is built from TRBV19 and TRBJ1-1; possibly TRBD1 for D (6 bases). The CDR3 runs to 14 residues. Germline V gene data show CDR1 as LNHDA and CDR2 as SQIVND (reference sequence). Trimming cost V 6 bases and J 3 bases, with 14 bases left between them. CDR3 sequence (DNA): TGTGCCAGTAGGGGGGACAACTTATACACTGAAGCTTTCTTT. Protein sequence: CASRGDNLYTEAFF.

The chain joins TRBV28 to TRBJ1-5; D is unclear. V was pared by 5 bases and J by 0 bases, with 14 bases between. The CDR3 extends over 16 amino acids. Germline V lookup: CDR1 MDHEN, CDR2 SYDVKM. CDR3 sequence: CASSPRFGSSNQPQHF. CDR3 sequence (DNA): TGTGCCAGCAGTCCGCGGTTTGGGTCTAGCAATCAGCCCCAGCATTTT.

This clone was seen a handful of times. The chain recombines TRBV9 with TRBJ2-7; 10 nucleotides agree with TRBD2. J lost 3 bases, V lost 3 bases, and 6 bases had no gene match. CDR1 and CDR2 from the germline V gene are SGDLS and YYNGEE. The CDR3 loop spans 15 amino acids. As DNA, the CDR3 is TGTGCCAGCAGCGCTGGACTAGCGGAATACTACGAGCAGTACTTC. As protein: CASSAGLAEYYEQYF.

This clone has more than one count but fewer than ten. The same CDR3 arises from other DNA sequences in this sample as well. The chain couples TRBV7-9 to TRBJ2-2, with TRBD1 matching 8 bases. The V gene end was trimmed by 5 bases and the J gene end by 2 bases; junction bases not matched to a gene: 4. CDR1 SEHNR and CDR2 FQNEAQ come from the germline V gene (reference sequence). The CDR3 runs to 15 residues. The CDR3 DNA follows: TGTGCCAGCAGCCAAGGACAGGGAAACACCGGGGAGCTGTTTTTT. Amino acids: CASSQGQGNTGELFF.

The gene calls are TRBV7-6 and TRBJ2-3, with a possible D match to TRBD2 (5 bases). Germline V gene lookup returns CDR1 SGHVS and CDR2 FNYEAQ. The CDR3 runs 15 residues. The V and J ends lost 4 bases and 4 bases respectively, with 15 bases between them. This CDR3 is CASSYRAGEADTQYF. The CDR3 region has the DNA TGTGCCAGCAGCTACCGCGCGGGCGAGGCAGATACGCAGTATTTT.